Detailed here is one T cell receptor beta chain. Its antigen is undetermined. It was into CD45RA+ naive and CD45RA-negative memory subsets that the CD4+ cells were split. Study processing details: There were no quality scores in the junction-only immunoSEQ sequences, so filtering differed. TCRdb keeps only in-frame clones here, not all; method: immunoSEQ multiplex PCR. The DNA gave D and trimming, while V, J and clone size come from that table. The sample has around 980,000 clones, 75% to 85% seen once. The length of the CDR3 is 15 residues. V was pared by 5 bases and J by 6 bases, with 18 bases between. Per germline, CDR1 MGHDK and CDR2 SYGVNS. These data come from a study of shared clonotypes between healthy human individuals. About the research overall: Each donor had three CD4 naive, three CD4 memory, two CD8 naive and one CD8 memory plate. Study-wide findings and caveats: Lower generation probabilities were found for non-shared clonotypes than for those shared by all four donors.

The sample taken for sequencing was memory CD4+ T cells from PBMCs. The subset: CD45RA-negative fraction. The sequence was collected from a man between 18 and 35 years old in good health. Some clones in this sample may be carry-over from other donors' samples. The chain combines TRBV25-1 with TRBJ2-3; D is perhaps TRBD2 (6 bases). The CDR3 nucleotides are TGTGCCAGCAGTTCCCACAGGACTCGGGGGGATACGCAGTATTTT. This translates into CASSSHRTRGDTQYF.